This T cell receptor beta chain was identified during a study of T cells in Graves' hyperthyroidism and ophthalmopathy. This clonotype has more than one count but fewer than ten. Its antigen is undetermined. Amplified TCR beta CDR3 regions came from RNA transcripts. When the TCR CDR3 underwent first-round RT-PCR, the HTBI primer set was used. Via MiXCR, TCRdb re-called the multiplex PCR reads, giving one row per CDR3 protein. The profile shows hundreds of thousands of distinct CDR3 sequences, 14% of them singletons. Germline CDR1 PRHDT, CDR2 FYEKMQ (reference sequence). With 7 bases clipped from V and 5 bases from J, the junction kept 11 bases outside the gene matches. The CDR3 length is 15 residues. Patients counted as stable if ophthalmopathy did not develop within 18 months. Study-level findings and limits: The model anticipated ophthalmopathy a median about six months pre-onset.

The V gene is TRBV13, the J gene TRBJ2-1; 7 bases align to TRBD2. The sequencing sample was made of blood. The source is a woman aged 18-30 years with Graves' hyperthyroidism. The CDR3: CASKLGLFPDNEQFF. The CDR3 DNA is TGTGCCAGCAAACTGGGACTATTTCCCGACAATGAGCAGTTCTTC.